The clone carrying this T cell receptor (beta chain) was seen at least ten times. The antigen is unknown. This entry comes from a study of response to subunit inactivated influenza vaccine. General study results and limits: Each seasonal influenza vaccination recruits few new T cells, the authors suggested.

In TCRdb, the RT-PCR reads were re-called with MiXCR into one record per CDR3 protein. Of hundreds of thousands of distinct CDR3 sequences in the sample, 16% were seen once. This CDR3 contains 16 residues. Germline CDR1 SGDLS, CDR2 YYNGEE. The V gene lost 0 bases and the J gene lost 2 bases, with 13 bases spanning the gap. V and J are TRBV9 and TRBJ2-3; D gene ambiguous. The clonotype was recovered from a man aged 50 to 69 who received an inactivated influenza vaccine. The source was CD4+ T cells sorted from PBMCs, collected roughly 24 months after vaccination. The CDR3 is CASSVDVMGTTDTQYF. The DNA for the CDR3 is TGTGCCAGCAGCGTAGACGTCATGGGTACCACAGATACGCAGTATTTT.